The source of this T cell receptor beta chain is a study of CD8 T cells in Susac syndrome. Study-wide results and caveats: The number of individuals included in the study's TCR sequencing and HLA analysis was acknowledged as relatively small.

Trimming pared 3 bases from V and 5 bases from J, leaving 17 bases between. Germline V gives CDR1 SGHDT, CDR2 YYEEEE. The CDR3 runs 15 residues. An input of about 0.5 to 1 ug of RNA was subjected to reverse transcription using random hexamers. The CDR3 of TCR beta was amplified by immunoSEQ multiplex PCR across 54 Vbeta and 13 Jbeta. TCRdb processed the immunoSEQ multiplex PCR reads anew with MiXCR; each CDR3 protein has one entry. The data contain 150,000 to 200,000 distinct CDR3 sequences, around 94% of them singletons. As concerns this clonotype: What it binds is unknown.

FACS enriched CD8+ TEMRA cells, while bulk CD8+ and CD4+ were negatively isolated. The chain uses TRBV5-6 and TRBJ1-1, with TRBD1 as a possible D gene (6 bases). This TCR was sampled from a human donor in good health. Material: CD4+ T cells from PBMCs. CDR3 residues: CASSSITGLYTEAFF. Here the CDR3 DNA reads TGTGCCAGCAGCTCGATTACAGGGTTGTATACTGAAGCTTTCTTT.